Included here is one T cell receptor beta chain sequence, with context. The data stem from a study of control samples from healthy donors and cancer patients. CDR1 is SNHLY, CDR2 FYNNEI, per germline. V was clipped by 6 bases and J by 2 bases, with 6 bases between them. The CDR3 covers 12 residues. Sequenced by immunoSEQ multiplex PCR; TCRdb stores in-frame clones only, minus some. The sample carries some 20,000 clones, roughly four fifths recorded once. The clonotype originates from a man older than 75 with head and neck cancer. The sequencing sample was made of PBMCs. The V and J genes are TRBV2 and TRBJ2-3; D is perhaps TRBD2 (6 bases). CDR3 sequence (DNA): TGTGCCAGCAGGGACTACACAGATACGCAGTATTTT. Protein: CASRDYTDTQYF.